Below, 9 T cell receptor beta chains from the same sample are listed, as sequenced in a study of CD8+ T cells in alopecia areata. RNA was extracted and reverse transcribed into cDNA as the sequencing template. Measured with immunoSEQ multiplex PCR; TCRdb has only the in-frame clones, and not every one. The sample has about 180,000 clones; around half are singletons. Specified treatment: oral pan-JAK inhibitor, 5-10 mg twice daily. The specimen was CD8+ T cells sorted from blood, collected at week 24, from a patient treated with tofacitinib. These receptors were collected from a human donor with alopecia areata.

This clone has more than one count but fewer than ten. V and J are TRBV29-1 and TRBJ1-2, with D tentatively TRBD1 (6 bases). V was pared by 0 bases and J by 2 bases, with 16 bases between. Germline V gives CDR1 SQVTM, CDR2 ANQGSEA. The CDR3 length is 16 residues. This CDR3 is CSVEDLLQGANYGYTF. For the CDR3, the DNA is TGCAGCGTTGAAGATCTCCTACAGGGAGCGAACTATGGCTACACCTTC.

CDR3 amino acids: CASSTRDRSYNEQFF. CDR3 bases: TGTGCCAGCAGCACTCGGGACAGGAGTTACAATGAGCAGTTCTTC. The chain uses TRBV7-6 and TRBJ2-1; 8 positions match TRBD1. This CDR3 has 15 amino acids. J was trimmed by 4 bases and V by 5 bases; bases with no gene match: 7. Looked up from germline, CDR1 is SGHVS and CDR2 is FNYEAQ. Full variable domain (outside the CDR3, taken from reference TRBV7-6 and TRBJ2-1): GAGVSQSPRYKVTKRGQDVALRCDPISGHVSLYWYRQALGQGPEFLTYFNYEAQQDKSGLPNDRFSAERPEGSISTLTIQRTEQRDSAMYRCASSTRDRSYNEQFFGPGTRLTVL.

This chain connects TRBV30 to TRBJ2-3; D unclear. V was clipped by 4 bases and J by 1 base, with 12 bases between them. CDR3 size: 14 residues. The germline gives CDR1 GTSNPN, CDR2 SVGIG (reference sequence). As DNA, the CDR3 is TGTGCCTGGACCGATGGTTCGGGCACAGATACGCAGTATTTT. It encodes CAWTDGSGTDTQYF.

The table lists this clone with a few counts. The rearrangement joins TRBV5-1 to TRBJ2-3, with 7 bases aligning to TRBD1. The CDR3 contains 18 residues. CDR1 SGHRS and CDR2 YFSETQ come from the germline V gene. Unmatched junction bases numbered 12, after V lost 0 bases and J lost 2 bases. This CDR3 is CASSLGFKGGPPTDTQYF. CDR3 DNA sequence: TGCGCCAGCAGCTTGGGCTTTAAAGGGGGCCCTCCCACAGATACGCAGTATTTT.

This clone turned up a few times. The chain uses TRBV19 and TRBJ1-5; unclear D gene. The V gene lost 7 bases and the J gene lost 4 bases, with 11 bases spanning the gap. This CDR3 contains 13 residues. Germline CDR1 and CDR2: LNHDA and SQIVND (reference sequence). CDR3 sequence (DNA): TGTGCCAGTACCCCCGCCCGGAATCAGCCCCAGCATTTT. It specifies CASTPARNQPQHF.

This sequence joins TRBV29-1 and TRBJ2-3; 8 positions agree with TRBD1. Losses at the gene ends were 1 base for V and 4 bases for J; bases not matched to a gene: 7. Germline loops: CDR1 SQVTM, CDR2 ANQGSEA. This CDR3 contains 15 residues. The CDR3 coding sequence is TGCAGCGTTGAAGGGTCAGGGGGCGATGCAGATACGCAGTATTTT. It specifies CSVEGSGGDADTQYF.

The CDR3 sequence: CASRGRTDTQYF. The CDR3 coding sequence is TGTGCCAGCAGAGGCCGCACAGATACGCAGTATTTT. This chain uses TRBV2 with TRBJ2-3; D gene ambiguous. Germline lookup yields CDR1 SNHLY and CDR2 FYNNEI. The CDR3 is made up of 12 amino acids. V lost 6 bases, J lost 1 base, and 5 bases lay in between.

The rearrangement joins TRBV10-3 to TRBJ2-1, with D maybe TRBD1 (7 bases). V was pared by 6 bases and J by 8 bases, with 14 bases between. Germline V gives CDR1 ENHRY, CDR2 SYGVKD. This CDR3 comprises 13 residues. In DNA form, the CDR3 reads TGTGCCATCAGAACAGGAGGGGGCGATGAGCAGTTCTTC. Its translation is CAIRTGGGDEQFF.

The rearrangement uses TRBV29-1 and TRBJ2-3, with D possibly being TRBD1 or TRBD2 (5 bases each). V lost 0 bases to trimming and J lost 0 bases, with 16 bases between them. Germline CDR1 is SQVTM and CDR2 is ANQGSEA. CDR3 length equals 17 residues. CDR3 nucleotides: TGCAGCGTTGAAGATCTAGTGGGGGAGCCTAGCACAGATACGCAGTATTTT. Amino acids: CSVEDLVGEPSTDTQYF.